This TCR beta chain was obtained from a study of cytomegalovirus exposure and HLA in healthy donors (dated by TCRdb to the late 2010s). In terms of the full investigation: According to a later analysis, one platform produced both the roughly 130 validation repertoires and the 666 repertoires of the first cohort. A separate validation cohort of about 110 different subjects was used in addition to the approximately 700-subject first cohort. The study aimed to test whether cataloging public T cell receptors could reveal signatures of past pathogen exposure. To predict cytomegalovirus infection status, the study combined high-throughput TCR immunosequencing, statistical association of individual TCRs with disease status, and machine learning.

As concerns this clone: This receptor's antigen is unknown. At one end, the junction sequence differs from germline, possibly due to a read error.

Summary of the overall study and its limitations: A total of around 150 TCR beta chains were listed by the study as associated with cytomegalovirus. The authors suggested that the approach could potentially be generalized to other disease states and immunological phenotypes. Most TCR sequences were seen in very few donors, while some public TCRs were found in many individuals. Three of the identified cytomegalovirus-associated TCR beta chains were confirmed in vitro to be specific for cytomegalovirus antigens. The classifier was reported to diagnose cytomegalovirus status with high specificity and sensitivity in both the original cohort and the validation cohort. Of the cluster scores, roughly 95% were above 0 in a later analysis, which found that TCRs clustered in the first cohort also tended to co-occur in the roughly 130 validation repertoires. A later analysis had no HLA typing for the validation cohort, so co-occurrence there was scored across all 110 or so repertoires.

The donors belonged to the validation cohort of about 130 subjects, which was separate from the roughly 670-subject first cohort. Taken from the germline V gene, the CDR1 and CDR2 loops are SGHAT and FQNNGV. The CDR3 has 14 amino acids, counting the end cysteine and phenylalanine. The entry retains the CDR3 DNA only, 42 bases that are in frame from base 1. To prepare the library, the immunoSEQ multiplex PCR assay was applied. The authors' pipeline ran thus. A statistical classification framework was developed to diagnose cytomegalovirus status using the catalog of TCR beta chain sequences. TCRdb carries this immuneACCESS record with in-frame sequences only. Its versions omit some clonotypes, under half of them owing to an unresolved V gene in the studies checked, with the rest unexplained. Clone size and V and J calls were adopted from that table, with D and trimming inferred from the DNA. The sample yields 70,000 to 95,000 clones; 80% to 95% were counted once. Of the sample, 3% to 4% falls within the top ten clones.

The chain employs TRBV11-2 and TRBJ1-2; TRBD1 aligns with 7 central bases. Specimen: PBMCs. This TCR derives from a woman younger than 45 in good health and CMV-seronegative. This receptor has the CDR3 CASSLDRENYGYTF. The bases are TGTGCCAGCAGCCTAGACAGGGAAAACTATGGCTACACCTTC.